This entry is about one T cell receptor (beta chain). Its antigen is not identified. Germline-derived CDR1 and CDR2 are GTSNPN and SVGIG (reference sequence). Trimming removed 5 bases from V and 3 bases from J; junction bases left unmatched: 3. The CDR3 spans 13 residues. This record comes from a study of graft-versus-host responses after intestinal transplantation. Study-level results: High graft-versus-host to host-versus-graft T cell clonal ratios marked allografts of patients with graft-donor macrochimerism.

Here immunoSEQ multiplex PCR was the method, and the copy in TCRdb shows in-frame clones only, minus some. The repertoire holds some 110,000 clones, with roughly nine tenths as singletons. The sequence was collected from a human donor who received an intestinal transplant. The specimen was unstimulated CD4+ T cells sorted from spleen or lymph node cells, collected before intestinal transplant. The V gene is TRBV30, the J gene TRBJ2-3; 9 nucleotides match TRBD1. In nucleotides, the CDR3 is TGTGCCTGGCGGACAGGGGTAACAGATACGCAGTATTTT. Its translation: CAWRTGVTDTQYF.